This TCR beta chain was sequenced in a study of CD8+ T cells in alopecia areata. For the study at large: Administration of oral tofacitinib to treated patients was at 5 to 10 mg twice daily. Study conclusions and caveats: The study found tofacitinib significantly decreased scalp clonality and expanded CD8+ clones among the top 100. Relative to mice, TCR sharing across patients was less clear, a difference possibly HLA-related.

Remarks on this clone: Its antigen is unidentified.

As for treatment: oral pan-JAK inhibitor, 5-10 mg twice daily. Lesional scalp punch biopsies and peripheral blood came from alopecia areata patients. The CDR3 is 15 residues long. Germline V lookup: CDR1 MNHEY, CDR2 SVGAGI. V was cut by 0 bases and J by 0 bases, with 6 bases left in between. Extraction and reverse transcription of RNA yielded cDNA as the sequencing template. Data came from immunoSEQ multiplex PCR; TCRdb stores just in-frame clones and leaves some out. In the table there are more than 90,000 clones, about 60% of which are singletons. Specimen: CD8+ T cells sorted from blood, collected around week 55, from a patient treated with tofacitinib. This TCR came from a human donor with alopecia areata. The chain links TRBV6-5 to TRBJ2-1; the D is unclear. The CDR3 here is CASSYSRSSYNEQFF. The CDR3 region has the DNA TGTGCCAGCAGTTACTCGCGGAGCTCCTACAATGAGCAGTTCTTC.